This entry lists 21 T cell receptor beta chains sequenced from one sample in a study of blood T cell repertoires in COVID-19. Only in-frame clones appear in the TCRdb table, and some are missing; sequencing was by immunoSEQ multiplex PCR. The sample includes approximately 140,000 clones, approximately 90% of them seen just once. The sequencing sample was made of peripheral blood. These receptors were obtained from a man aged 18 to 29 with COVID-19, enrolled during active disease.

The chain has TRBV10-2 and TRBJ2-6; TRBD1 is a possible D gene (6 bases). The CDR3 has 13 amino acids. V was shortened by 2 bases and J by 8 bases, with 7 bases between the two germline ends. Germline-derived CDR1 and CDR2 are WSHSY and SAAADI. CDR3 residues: CASSEGTTNVLTF. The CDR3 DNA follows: TGCGCCAGCAGTGAGGGGACAACCAACGTCCTGACTTTC.

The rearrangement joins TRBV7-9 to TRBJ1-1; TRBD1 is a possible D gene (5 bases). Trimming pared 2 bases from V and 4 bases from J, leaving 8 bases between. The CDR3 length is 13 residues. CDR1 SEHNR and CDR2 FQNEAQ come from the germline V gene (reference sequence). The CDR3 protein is CASSLLGATEAFF. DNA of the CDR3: TGTGCCAGCAGCTTATTAGGGGCCACTGAAGCTTTCTTT.

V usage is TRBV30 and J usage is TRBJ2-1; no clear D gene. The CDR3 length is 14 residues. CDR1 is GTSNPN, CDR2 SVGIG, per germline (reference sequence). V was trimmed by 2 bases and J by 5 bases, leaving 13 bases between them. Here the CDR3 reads CAWSFTRIDNEQFF. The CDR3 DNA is TGTGCCTGGAGTTTCACCAGAATTGACAATGAGCAGTTCTTC.

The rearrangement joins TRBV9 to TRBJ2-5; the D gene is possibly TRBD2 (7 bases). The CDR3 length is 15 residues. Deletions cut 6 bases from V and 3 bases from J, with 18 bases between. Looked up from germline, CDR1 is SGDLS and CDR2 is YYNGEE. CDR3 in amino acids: CASTEGGGEKETQYF. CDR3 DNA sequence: TGTGCCAGCACCGAGGGGGGAGGGGAGAAAGAGACCCAGTACTTC.

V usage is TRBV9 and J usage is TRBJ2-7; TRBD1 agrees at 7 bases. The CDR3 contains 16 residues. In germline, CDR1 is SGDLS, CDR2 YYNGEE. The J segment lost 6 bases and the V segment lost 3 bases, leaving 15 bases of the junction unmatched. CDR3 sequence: CASSALEGQSLSEQYF. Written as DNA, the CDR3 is TGTGCCAGCAGCGCCCTTGAGGGACAGTCCCTCTCCGAGCAGTACTTC.

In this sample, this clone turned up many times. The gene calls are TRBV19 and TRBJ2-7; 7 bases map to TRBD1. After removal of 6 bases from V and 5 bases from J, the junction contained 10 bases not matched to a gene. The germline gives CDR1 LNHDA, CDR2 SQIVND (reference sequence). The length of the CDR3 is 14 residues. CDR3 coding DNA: TGTGCCAGTAGCTGGGGATTACAGGGGAACGAGCAGTACTTC. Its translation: CASSWGLQGNEQYF.

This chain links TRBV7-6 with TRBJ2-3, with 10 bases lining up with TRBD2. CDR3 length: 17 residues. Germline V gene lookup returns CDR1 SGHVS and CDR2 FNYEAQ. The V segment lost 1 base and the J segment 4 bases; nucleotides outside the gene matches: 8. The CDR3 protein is CASSLESSGSYADTQYF. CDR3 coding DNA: TGTGCCAGCAGCTTAGAATCTAGCGGGAGTTACGCAGATACGCAGTATTTT.

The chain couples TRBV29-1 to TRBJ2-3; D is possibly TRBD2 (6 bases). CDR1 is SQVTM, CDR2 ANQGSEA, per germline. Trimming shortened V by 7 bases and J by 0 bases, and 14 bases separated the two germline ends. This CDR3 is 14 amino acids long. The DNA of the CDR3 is TGCAGCGGGAAGCGGACTATGAGCACAGATACGCAGTATTTT. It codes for CSGKRTMSTDTQYF.

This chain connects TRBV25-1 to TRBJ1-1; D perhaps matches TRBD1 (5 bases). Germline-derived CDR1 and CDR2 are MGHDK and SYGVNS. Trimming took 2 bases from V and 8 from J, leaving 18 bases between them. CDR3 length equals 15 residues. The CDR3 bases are TGTGCCAGCAGTGAAGCCCTTTCCCCATACAGGGAAGCTTTCTTT. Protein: CASSEALSPYREAFF.

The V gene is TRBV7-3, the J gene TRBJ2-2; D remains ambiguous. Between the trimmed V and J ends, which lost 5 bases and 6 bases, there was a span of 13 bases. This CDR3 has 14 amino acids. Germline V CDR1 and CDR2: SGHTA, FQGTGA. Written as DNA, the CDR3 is TGTGCCAGCAGCAGAGAGCCCTACTCCGGGGAGCTGTTTTTT. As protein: CASSREPYSGELFF.

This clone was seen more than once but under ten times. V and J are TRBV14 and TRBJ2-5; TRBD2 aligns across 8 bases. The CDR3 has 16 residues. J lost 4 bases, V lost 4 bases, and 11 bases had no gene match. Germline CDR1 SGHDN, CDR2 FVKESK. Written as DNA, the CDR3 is TGTGCCAGCAGCCCGGGACTAGGGAGTGACGGAGAGACCCAGTACTTC. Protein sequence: CASSPGLGSDGETQYF.

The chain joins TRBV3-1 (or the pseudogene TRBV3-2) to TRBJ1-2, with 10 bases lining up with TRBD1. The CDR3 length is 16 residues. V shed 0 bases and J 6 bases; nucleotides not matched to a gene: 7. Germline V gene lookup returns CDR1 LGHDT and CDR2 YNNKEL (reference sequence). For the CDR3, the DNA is TGTGCCAGCAGCCAAGATCTTCGGACAGGGGGTGATGGCTACACCTTC. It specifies CASSQDLRTGGDGYTF.

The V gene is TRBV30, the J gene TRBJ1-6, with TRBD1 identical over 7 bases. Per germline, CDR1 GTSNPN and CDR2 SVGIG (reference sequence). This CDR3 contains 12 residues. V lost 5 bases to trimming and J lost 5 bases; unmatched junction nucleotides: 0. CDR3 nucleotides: TGTGCCTGGGGGACAGATAATTCACCCCTCCACTTT. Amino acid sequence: CAWGTDNSPLHF.

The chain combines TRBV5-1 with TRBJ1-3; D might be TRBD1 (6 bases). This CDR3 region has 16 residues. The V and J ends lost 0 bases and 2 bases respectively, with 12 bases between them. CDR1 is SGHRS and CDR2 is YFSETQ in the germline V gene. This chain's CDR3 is CASSLEGGLPGNTIYF. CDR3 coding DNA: TGCGCCAGCAGCTTGGAGGGGGGGCTCCCTGGAAACACCATATATTTT. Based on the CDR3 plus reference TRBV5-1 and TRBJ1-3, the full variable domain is KAGVTQTPRYLIKTRGQQVTLSCSPISGHRSVSWYQQTPGQGLQFLFEYFSETQRNKGNFPGRFSGRQFSNSRSEMNVSTLELGDSALYLCASSLEGGLPGNTIYFGEGSWLTVV.

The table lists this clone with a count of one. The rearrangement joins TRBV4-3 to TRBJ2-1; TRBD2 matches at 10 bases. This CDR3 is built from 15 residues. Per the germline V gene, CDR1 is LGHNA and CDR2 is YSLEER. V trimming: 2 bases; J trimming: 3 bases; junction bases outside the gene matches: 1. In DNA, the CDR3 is TGCGCCAGCAGCCAACGGACTAGCGGCTACAATGAGCAGTTCTTC. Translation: CASSQRTSGYNEQFF.

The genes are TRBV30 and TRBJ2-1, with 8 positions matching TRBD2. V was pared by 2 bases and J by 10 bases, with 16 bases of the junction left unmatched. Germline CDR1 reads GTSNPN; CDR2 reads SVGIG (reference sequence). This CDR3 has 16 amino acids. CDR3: CAWSPAGVLGATEQFF. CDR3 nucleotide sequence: TGTGCCTGGAGTCCAGCGGGGGTTCTAGGGGCGACCGAGCAGTTCTTC.

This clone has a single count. This CDR3 reads CASSLPGGPSNEQYF. Written as DNA, the CDR3 is TGTGCCAGCAGCTTACCGGGAGGGCCCTCAAACGAGCAGTACTTC. The chain recombines TRBV7-9 with TRBJ2-7; 8 bases are a match to TRBD2. This CDR3 has 15 amino acids. J was trimmed by 5 bases and V by 2 bases; bases with no gene match: 8. The V gene's germline CDR1 is SEHNR and CDR2 FQNEAQ (reference sequence).

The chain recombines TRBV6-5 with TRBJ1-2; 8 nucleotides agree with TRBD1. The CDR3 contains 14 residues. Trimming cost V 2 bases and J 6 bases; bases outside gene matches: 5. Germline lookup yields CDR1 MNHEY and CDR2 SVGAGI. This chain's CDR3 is CASSYGTGSDGYTF. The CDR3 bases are TGTGCCAGCAGTTACGGGACAGGATCTGATGGCTACACCTTC.

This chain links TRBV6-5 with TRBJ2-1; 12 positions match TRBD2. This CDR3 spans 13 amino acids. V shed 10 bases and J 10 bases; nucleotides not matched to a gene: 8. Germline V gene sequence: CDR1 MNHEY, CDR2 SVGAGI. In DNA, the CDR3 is TGTGCCACCGGACTAGCGGGATCTGTCGAGCAGTTCTTC. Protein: CATGLAGSVEQFF.

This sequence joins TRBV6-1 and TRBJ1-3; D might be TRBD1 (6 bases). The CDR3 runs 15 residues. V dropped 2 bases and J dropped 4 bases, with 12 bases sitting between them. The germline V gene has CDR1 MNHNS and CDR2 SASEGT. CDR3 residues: CASSELQGSGNTIYF. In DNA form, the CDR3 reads TGTGCCAGCAGTGAACTACAGGGATCGGGAAACACCATATATTTT.

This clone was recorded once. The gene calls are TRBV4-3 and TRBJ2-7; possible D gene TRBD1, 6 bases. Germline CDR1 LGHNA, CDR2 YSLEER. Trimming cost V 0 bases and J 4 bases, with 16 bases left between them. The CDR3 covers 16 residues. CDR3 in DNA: TGCGCCAGCAGCCAAGATCGGACAGCCTCAACTTACGAGCAGTACTTC. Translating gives CASSQDRTASTYEQYF.